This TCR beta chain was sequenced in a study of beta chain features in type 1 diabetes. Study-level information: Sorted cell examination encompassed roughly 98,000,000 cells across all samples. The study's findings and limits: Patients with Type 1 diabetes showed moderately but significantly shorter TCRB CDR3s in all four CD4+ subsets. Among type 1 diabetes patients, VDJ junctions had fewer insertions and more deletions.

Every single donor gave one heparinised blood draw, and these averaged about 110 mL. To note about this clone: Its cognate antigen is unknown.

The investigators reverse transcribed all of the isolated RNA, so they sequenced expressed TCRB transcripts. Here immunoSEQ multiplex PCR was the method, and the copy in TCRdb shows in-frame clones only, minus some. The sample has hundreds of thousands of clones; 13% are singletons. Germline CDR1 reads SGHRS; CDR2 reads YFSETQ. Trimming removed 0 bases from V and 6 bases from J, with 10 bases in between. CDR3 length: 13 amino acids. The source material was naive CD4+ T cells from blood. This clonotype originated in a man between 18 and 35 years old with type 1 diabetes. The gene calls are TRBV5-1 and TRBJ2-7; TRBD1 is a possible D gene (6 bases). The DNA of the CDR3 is TGCGCCAGCAGCTTGGCGGAAGGGGGCGAGCAGTACTTC. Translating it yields CASSLAEGGEQYF.